A single sample is the source of the 15 T cell receptor beta chains below, sequenced in a study of blood T cell repertoires in COVID-19. The data were produced by immunoSEQ multiplex PCR, yet TCRdb's version contains in-frame clones alone and is incomplete. The data show 85,000 to 95,000 clones, 89% seen once. Sequencing was performed on peripheral blood. These receptors came from a woman older than 75 with active COVID-19.

Only one count was recorded for this clone. The chain is built from TRBV24-1 and TRBJ2-5; no clear D. Germline V CDR1 and CDR2: KGHDR, SFDVKD. The V and J ends lost 3 bases and 4 bases respectively, with 8 bases between them. This CDR3 is built from 13 residues. The CDR3 DNA sequence: TGTGCCACCAGTGATCCGAGAGGAGAGACCCAGTACTTC. Protein product: CATSDPRGETQYF.

The chain employs TRBV27 and TRBJ2-7; D might be TRBD2 (5 bases). The V gene's germline CDR1 is MNHEY and CDR2 SMNVEV (reference sequence). V was clipped by 2 bases and J by 7 bases, with 15 bases between them. The CDR3 spans 14 residues. CDR3 region: CASSLVARQREQYF. The DNA of the CDR3 is TGTGCCAGCAGTTTAGTAGCGAGGCAAAGGGAGCAGTACTTC.

The chain employs TRBV10-3 and TRBJ2-2, with D possibly TRBD2 on 5 matching bases. V lost 10 bases and J lost 9, with 21 bases in between. In germline, CDR1 is ENHRY, CDR2 SYGVKD. The CDR3 has 14 residues. The CDR3 DNA follows: TGTGCCACCGGGTCGGCGGGCTCCATCCGGGAGCTGTTTTTT. Its translation: CATGSAGSIRELFF.

V gene TRBV27 combines with J gene TRBJ2-1; 11 bases are a match to TRBD2. The length of the CDR3 is 15 residues. The V segment lost 3 bases and the J segment 9 bases; nucleotides outside the gene matches: 7. Germline CDR1 MNHEY, CDR2 SMNVEV (reference sequence). CDR3 loop: CASSFSTSGNSEQFF. The CDR3 DNA sequence: TGTGCCAGCAGTTTCTCGACTAGCGGGAATAGTGAGCAGTTCTTC.

This chain joins TRBV21-1 and TRBJ2-2; the table's D call of TRBD2 was not tested on the DNA. TRBV21-1 is assigned pseudogene status. The CDR3 has 13 residues. CDR3 sequence (DNA): TGTGCCAGCAGCAAACCGCGCACCGGGGAGCTGTTTTTT. It is translated as CASSKPRTGELFF.

The J gene is TRBJ2-7, the V gene TRBV14; TRBD1 matches at 7 bases. With V trimmed by 4 bases and J by 0 bases, 12 bases remained unmatched. The CDR3 is made up of 17 amino acids. Germline V gene lookup returns CDR1 SGHDN and CDR2 FVKESK. CDR3 bases: TGTGCCAGCAGCCTCAAGGCCGGGACAGCGGTCTCCTACGAGCAGTACTTC. Encoded protein: CASSLKAGTAVSYEQYF.

The rearrangement joins TRBV7-8 to TRBJ2-3; no firm D call. Trimming took off 5 bases at V and 2 bases at J, with 5 bases between the two ends. CDR1 and CDR2 (germline): SGHVS, FQNEAQ. The CDR3 is 12 amino acids. Here the CDR3 DNA reads TGTGCCAGCAGCCCCTACACAGATACGCAGTATTTT. It specifies CASSPYTDTQYF. Drawing the rest from reference TRBV7-8 and TRBJ2-3, the complete variable domain is GAGVSQSPRYKVAKRGQDVALRCDPISGHVSLFWYQQALGQGPEFLTYFQNEAQLDKSGLPSDRFFAERPEGSVSTLKIQRTQQEDSAVYLCASSPYTDTQYFGPGTRLTVL.

The chain couples TRBV5-8 to TRBJ2-1; D is perhaps TRBD2 (5 bases). Germline values: CDR1 SGHTS, CDR2 YDEGEE. V dropped 6 bases and J dropped 3 bases, with 19 bases sitting between them. The CDR3 totals 16 residues. The CDR3 loop is CASIRVGVFVYNEQFF. The CDR3 DNA reads as TGTGCCAGCATTAGGGTCGGGGTCTTCGTCTACAATGAGCAGTTCTTC.

This chain joins TRBV7-9 and TRBJ2-7, with 8 bases matching TRBD2. The V segment lost 5 bases and the J segment 1 base; nucleotides outside the gene matches: 16. CDR3 length: 18 residues. Per the germline V gene, CDR1 is SEHNR and CDR2 is FQNEAQ (reference sequence). CDR3 region: CASSAPQGLALMSYEQYF. The CDR3 region has the DNA TGTGCCAGCAGCGCCCCCCAAGGACTAGCACTTATGTCCTACGAGCAGTACTTC.

CDR3 region: CASSAMPGQGRNTEAFF. CDR3 nucleotide sequence: TGTGCCAGCAGTGCCATGCCGGGACAGGGAAGGAACACTGAAGCTTTCTTT. The chain combines TRBV2 with TRBJ1-1, with 9 bases lining up with TRBD1. The CDR3 runs 17 residues. The germline CDR1 and CDR2 sequences are SNHLY and FYNNEI. J gave up 1 base and V 4 bases, and 10 bases lay outside the gene matches.

This clone came up once. The chain uses TRBV15 and TRBJ2-5; TRBD2 agrees at 12 bases. Looked up from germline, CDR1 is LNHNV and CDR2 is YYDKDF (reference sequence). With 1 base clipped from V and 5 bases from J, the junction kept 8 bases outside the gene matches. CDR3 length: 17 amino acids. The CDR3 loop is CATSRVPLAGGGETQYF. The CDR3, as DNA: TGTGCCACCAGCAGAGTTCCACTAGCGGGAGGAGGGGAGACCCAGTACTTC.

This clone has a single count. The DNA for the CDR3 is TGTGCCAGCAGCCCCCGGACAGGGGGGACTTCGGGGGCCAACGTCCTGACTTTC. It encodes CASSPRTGGTSGANVLTF. The rearrangement uses TRBV9 and TRBJ2-6, with 10 bases identical to TRBD1. This CDR3 spans 18 amino acids. The ends lost 4 bases at V and 4 bases at J; junction bases unmatched: 11. Germline CDR1 is SGDLS and CDR2 is YYNGEE.

V and J are TRBV19 and TRBJ1-5; 9 bases map to TRBD1. In germline, CDR1 is LNHDA, CDR2 SQIVND (reference sequence). This CDR3 has 16 residues. Unmatched junction bases numbered 8, after V lost 8 bases and J lost 0 bases. The CDR3 reads CASAGQGRPSNQPQHF. The CDR3 DNA reads as TGTGCCAGTGCGGGACAGGGAAGACCTAGCAATCAGCCCCAGCATTTT.

This clone was recorded a few times. This CDR3 is CATSDLRPGSLQETQYF. CDR3 coding DNA: TGTGCCACCAGTGATTTGCGACCGGGATCCCTCCAAGAGACCCAGTACTTC. This chain links TRBV24-1 with TRBJ2-5; possibly TRBD2 for D (5 bases). Trimming took off 0 bases at V and 1 base at J, with 14 bases between the two ends. The CDR3 length is 17 residues. CDR1 is KGHDR and CDR2 is SFDVKD in the germline V gene.

V and J are TRBV7-6 and TRBJ2-2; 14 bases are a match to TRBD2. V gave up 7 bases and J gave up 6 bases; unmatched junction bases: 10. CDR3 length equals 17 residues. Germline loops: CDR1 SGHVS, CDR2 FNYEAQ. The CDR3 sequence is CASTPTSGRARPGELFF. Here the CDR3 DNA reads TGTGCCAGCACTCCGACTAGCGGGAGGGCCCGTCCCGGGGAGCTGTTTTTT.